This T cell receptor beta chain emerged from a study of T cells in Graves' hyperthyroidism and ophthalmopathy. Study background: Peripheral blood sampling occurred at initial diagnosis, before any treatment.

Clinical Activity Scores of at least 3, NOSPECS grades of at least 4 and durations under 3 months characterized ophthalmopathy patients. Researchers took RNA transcripts and amplified the TCR beta CDR3 regions from them. Using the HTBI primer set, a first-round RT-PCR was run on the TCR CDR3. Using its own MiXCR run on the multiplex PCR reads, TCRdb lists one record per CDR3 protein. The sample consists of about 460,000 distinct CDR3 sequences, less than 25% of them appearing once. This clonotype was seen more than once but under ten times. Mismatch with germline at one junction end may stem from a read error. The CDR3 totals 17 residues. Germline loops: CDR1 KGHDR, CDR2 SFDVKD.

The receptor was isolated from a woman aged 65 to 85 with Graves' ophthalmopathy. What was sequenced was blood. This chain joins TRBV24-1 and TRBJ2-1; 8 nucleotides line up with TRBD2. CDR3 residues: CATSDAAGGPTYNEQFF. The CDR3 DNA reads TGTGCTACCAGTGACGCCGCGGGAGGCCCGACCTACAATGAGCAGTTCTTC.